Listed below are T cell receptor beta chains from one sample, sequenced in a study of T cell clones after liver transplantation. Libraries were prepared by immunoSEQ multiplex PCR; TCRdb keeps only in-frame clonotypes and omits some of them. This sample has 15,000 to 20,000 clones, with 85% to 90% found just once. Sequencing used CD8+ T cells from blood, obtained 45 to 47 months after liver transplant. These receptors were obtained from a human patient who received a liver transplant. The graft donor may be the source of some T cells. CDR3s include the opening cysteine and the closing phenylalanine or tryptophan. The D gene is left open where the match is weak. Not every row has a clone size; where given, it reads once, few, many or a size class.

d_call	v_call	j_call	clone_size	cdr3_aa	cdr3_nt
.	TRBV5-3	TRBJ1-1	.	CARSPVWQGTEAFF	TGTGCCAGAAGTCCAGTATGGCAGGGGACTGAAGCTTTCTTT
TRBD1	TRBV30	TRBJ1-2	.	CAWSGGGVGYTF	TGTGCCTGGAGTGGAGGGGGCGTGGGCTACACCTTC
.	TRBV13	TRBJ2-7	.	CASSEGLHFYEQYF	TGTGCCAGCAGCGAAGGACTTCATTTCTACGAGCAGTACTTC
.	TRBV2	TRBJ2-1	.	CASRAPPGRLPYNEQFF	TGTGCCAGCAGAGCCCCTCCGGGACGCTTACCCTACAATGAGCAGTTCTTC
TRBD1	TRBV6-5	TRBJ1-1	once	CASRETGGITEAFF	TGTGCCAGCAGGGAGACAGGGGGTATCACTGAAGCTTTCTTT
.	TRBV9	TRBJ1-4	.	CASSVGGLDEKLFF	TGTGCCAGCAGCGTAGGCGGGTTGGATGAAAAACTGTTTTTT
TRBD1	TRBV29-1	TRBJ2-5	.	CSVEPRDSEEVTQYF	TGCAGCGTTGAGCCCCGGGACAGCGAAGAAGTAACCCAGTACTTC
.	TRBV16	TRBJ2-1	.	CASSPMNEQFF	TGTGCCAGCAGCCCGATGAATGAGCAGTTCTTC
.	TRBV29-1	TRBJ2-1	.	CSAEGLYYNEQFF	TGCAGCGCAGAGGGGCTTTACTACAATGAGCAGTTCTTC
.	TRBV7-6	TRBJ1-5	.	CASSPTKAGNQPQHF	TGTGCCAGCAGCCCTACCAAAGCTGGGAATCAGCCCCAGCATTTT
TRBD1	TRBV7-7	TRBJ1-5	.	CASSCPTGEARGCNQPQHF	TGTGCTAGCAGCTGCCCGACAGGGGAAGCGAGGGGTTGCAATCAGCCCCAGCATTTT
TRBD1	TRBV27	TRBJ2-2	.	CASSQTRDSLYTGELFF	TGTGCCAGCAGTCAAACCCGGGACAGCCTTTACACCGGGGAGCTGTTTTTT
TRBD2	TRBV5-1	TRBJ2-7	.	CASSLTSVAYEQYF	TGCGCCAGCAGCTTAACTAGCGTCGCCTACGAGCAGTACTTC
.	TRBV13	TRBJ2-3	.	CASSTLSGWGADTQYF	TGTGCCAGCAGCACCTTAAGCGGGTGGGGCGCAGATACGCAGTATTTT
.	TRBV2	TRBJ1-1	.	CASSAYSGADNTEAFF	TGTGCCAGCAGTGCATACTCGGGTGCGGACAACACTGAAGCTTTCTTT
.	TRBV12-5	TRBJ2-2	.	CASGLSQNTGELFF	TGTGCTAGTGGTTTGTCCCAAAACACCGGGGAGCTGTTTTTT
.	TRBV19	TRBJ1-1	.	CASIGWFEAFF	TGTGCCAGTATCGGCTGGTTTGAAGCTTTCTTT
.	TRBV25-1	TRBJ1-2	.	CASSSSQYGYTF	TGTGCCAGCAGTAGCAGTCAGTATGGCTACACCTTC
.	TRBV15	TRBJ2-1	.	CATSSRLGTYNEQFF	TGTGCCACCAGCAGCAGGTTGGGGACCTACAATGAGCAGTTCTTC
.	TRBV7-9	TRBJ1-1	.	CASRGGMNTEAFF	TGTGCCAGCAGAGGAGGGATGAACACTGAAGCTTTCTTT
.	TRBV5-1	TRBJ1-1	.	CASSTPGLNTEAFF	TGCGCCAGCAGCACCCCGGGACTGAACACTGAAGCTTTCTTT
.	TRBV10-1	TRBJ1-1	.	CASSDSTSETEAFF	TGCGCCAGCAGTGACTCCACCAGCGAGACTGAAGCTTTCTTT
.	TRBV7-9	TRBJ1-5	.	CASSLEMETYSNQPQHF	TGTGCCAGCAGCTTAGAGATGGAGACTTATAGCAATCAGCCCCAGCATTTT
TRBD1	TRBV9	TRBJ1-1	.	CASSARDSHTEAFF	TGTGCCAGCAGCGCAAGGGACAGCCACACTGAAGCTTTCTTT
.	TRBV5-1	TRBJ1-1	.	CASSFSGKGTEAFF	TGCGCCAGCAGCTTCTCAGGGAAGGGGACTGAAGCTTTCTTT
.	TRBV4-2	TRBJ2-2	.	CASSFGGMNTGELFF	TGTGCCAGCAGCTTTGGTGGGATGAACACCGGGGAGCTGTTTTTT
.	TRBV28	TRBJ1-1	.	CASLWGGTEAFF	TGTGCCAGCCTGTGGGGGGGTACTGAAGCTTTCTTT
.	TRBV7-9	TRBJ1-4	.	CASSLTTTEKLFF	TGTGCCAGCAGCTTAACAACGACGGAAAAACTGTTTTTT
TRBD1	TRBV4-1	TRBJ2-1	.	CASSQDPTGAQIDEQFF	TGCGCCAGCAGCCAAGATCCGACAGGGGCCCAAATTGATGAGCAGTTCTTC
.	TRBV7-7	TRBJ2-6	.	CASSTSGVPQSRANVLTF	TGTGCCAGCAGCACATCCGGAGTGCCACAAAGTCGGGCCAACGTCCTGACTTTC
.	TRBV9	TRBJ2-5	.	CASSAPLFLGYQETQYF	TGTGCCAGCAGCGCCCCCCTTTTCCTAGGGTACCAAGAGACCCAGTACTTC
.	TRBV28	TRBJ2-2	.	CASSATANTGELFF	TGTGCCAGCAGTGCGACAGCGAACACCGGGGAGCTGTTTTTT
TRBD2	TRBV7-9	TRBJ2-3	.	CASSRGLAREDTQYF	TGTGCCAGCAGCCGAGGACTAGCACGTGAGGATACGCAGTATTTT
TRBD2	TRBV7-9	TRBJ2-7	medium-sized	CASSEGLAGYEQYF	TGTGCCAGCAGCGAAGGACTAGCGGGCTACGAGCAGTACTTC
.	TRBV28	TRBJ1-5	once	CATRGGFNQPQHF	TGTGCCACTCGAGGAGGATTCAATCAGCCCCAGCATTTT
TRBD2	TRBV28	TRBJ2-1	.	CASSLVAGGSDEQFF	TGTGCCAGCAGTTTAGTAGCGGGAGGGAGCGATGAGCAGTTCTTC
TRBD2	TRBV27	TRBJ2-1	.	CASSLGLAGYNEQFF	TGTGCCAGCAGTTTAGGGCTAGCGGGTTACAATGAGCAGTTCTTC
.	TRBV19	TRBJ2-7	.	CASSISGSTYEQYF	TGTGCCAGTAGTATCAGTGGATCCACCTACGAGCAGTACTTC
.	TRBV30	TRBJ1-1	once	CAWSVSMNTEAFF	TGTGCCTGGAGTGTGAGCATGAACACTGAAGCTTTCTTT
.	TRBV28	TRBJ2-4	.	CATLPLGLLAKNIQYF	TGTGCCACATTGCCGTTGGGACTCCTAGCCAAAAACATTCAGTACTTC
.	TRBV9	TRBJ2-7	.	CASSPWDRSYEQYF	TGTGCCAGCAGCCCCTGGGACCGCTCCTACGAGCAGTACTTC
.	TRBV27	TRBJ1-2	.	CASSFGNSYGYTF	TGTGCCAGCAGTTTCGGCAATAGCTATGGCTACACCTTC
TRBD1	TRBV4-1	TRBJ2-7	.	CASSYDRGVYEQYF	TGCGCCAGCAGCTACGACAGGGGCGTTTACGAGCAGTACTTC
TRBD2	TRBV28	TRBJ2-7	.	CASSTPGLAAYEQYF	TGTGCCAGCAGCACTCCGGGACTAGCGGCCTACGAGCAGTACTTC
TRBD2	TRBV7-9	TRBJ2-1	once	CASSRSRTSGDEQFF	TGTGCCAGCAGTCGATCTCGGACTAGCGGTGATGAGCAGTTCTTC
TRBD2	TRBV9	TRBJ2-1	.	CASSPSGGRLNEQFF	TGTGCCAGCAGCCCCTCCGGCGGGAGGTTGAATGAGCAGTTCTTC
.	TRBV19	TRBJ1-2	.	CASSPGSYGYTF	TGTGCCAGTAGTCCTGGGAGCTATGGCTACACCTTC
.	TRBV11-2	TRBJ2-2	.	CASSLTGELFF	TGTGCCAGCAGCTTAACCGGGGAGCTGTTTTTT